These T cell receptor beta chains were read from a single sample in a study of CD8 T cells in Susac syndrome. TCRdb redid the calling of the immunoSEQ multiplex PCR reads with MiXCR, one entry per CDR3 protein. In the table there are 65,000 to 95,000 distinct CDR3 sequences, roughly 94% of which are singletons. Sample: CD8+ T cells from PBMCs. The source of these receptors is a human donor with Susac syndrome. Each CDR3 is given with its conserved first and last residue. D genes are given only for firm matches. Clone size is given for some rows only: seen once, a few or many times, or a class if the clone is expanded.

v_gene	abundance	j_gene	d_gene	CDR3aa	CDR3nt
TRBV5-4	.	TRBJ1-2	.	CASSHEAAYGYTF	TGTGCCAGCAGCCATGAGGCCGCCTATGGCTACACCTTC
TRBV30	.	TRBJ2-1	TRBD2	CAWSGSGRGNEQFF	TGTGCCTGGAGTGGTAGCGGGAGGGGCAATGAGCAGTTCTTC
TRBV28	.	TRBJ2-5	.	CATTADEETQYF	TGTGCCACTACGGCCGATGAAGAGACCCAGTACTTC
TRBV3-1	.	TRBJ1-2	.	CASSQRVLEGYTF	TGTGCCAGCAGCCAACGAGTCCTCGAAGGCTACACCTTC
TRBV12-3/TRBV12-4	.	TRBJ2-7	.	CASSSNRERVEQYF	TGTGCCAGCAGTTCAAACCGGGAAAGGGTTGAGCAGTACTTC
TRBV5-6	.	TRBJ1-5	.	CASSGSLSNQPQHF	TGTGCCAGCAGCGGCTCCCTTAGCAATCAGCCCCAGCATTTT
TRBV7-6	.	TRBJ1-4	.	CASSLEGRSNEKLFF	TGTGCCAGCAGCTTAGAAGGACGCTCTAATGAAAAACTGTTTTTT
TRBV2	.	TRBJ1-5	TRBD1	CASSEKGTGADNQPQHF	TGTGCCAGCAGTGAGAAGGGAACAGGGGCGGACAATCAGCCCCAGCATTTT
TRBV27	.	TRBJ2-1	.	CASSLSEAANEQFF	TGTGCCAGCAGTTTATCGGAGGCGGCCAATGAGCAGTTCTTC
TRBV24-1	.	TRBJ2-1	.	CATSDLGENEQFF	TGTGCCACCAGTGATTTAGGGGAAAATGAGCAGTTCTTC
TRBV7-7	.	TRBJ2-2	TRBD2	CASSLDLSGGTNTGELFF	TGTGCCAGCAGCTTAGATTTGAGCGGGGGCACGAACACCGGGGAGCTGTTTTTT
TRBV30	.	TRBJ2-1	.	CACDQGPSSYNEQFF	TGTGCCTGTGACCAGGGGCCTAGCTCCTACAATGAGCAGTTCTTC
TRBV9	.	TRBJ1-5	.	CASSNGNQPQHF	TGTGCCAGCTCGAATGGCAATCAGCCCCAGCATTTT
TRBV30	.	TRBJ2-7	TRBD2	CAWSVLSGGYEQYF	TGTGCCTGGAGTGTACTGTCGGGGGGGTACGAGCAGTACTTC
TRBV27	.	TRBJ2-7	.	CASRSGDAYEQYF	TGTGCCAGTAGATCAGGGGACGCCTACGAGCAGTACTTC
TRBV20-1	once	TRBJ1-2	.	CSAREWEVSDRYGYTF	TGCAGTGCTAGAGAGTGGGAGGTTTCGGACAGATATGGCTACACCTTC
TRBV4-3	.	TRBJ1-2	.	CASSQGPSGNYGYTF	TGCGCCAGCAGCCAAGGTCCTTCAGGGAACTATGGCTACACCTTC
TRBV12-3/TRBV12-4	.	TRBJ1-5	.	CASSPQSSNQPQHF	TGTGCCAGCAGCCCACAGAGTAGCAATCAGCCCCAGCATTTT
TRBV5-6	.	TRBJ2-5	.	CASSLALLAGQETQYF	TGTGCCAGCAGCTTGGCCCTTTTGGCAGGCCAAGAGACCCAGTACTTC
TRBV24-1	.	TRBJ1-5	TRBD1	CATSDPSGGGQPQHF	TGTGCCACCAGTGATCCTTCAGGGGGAGGACAGCCCCAGCATTTT
TRBV2	.	TRBJ2-7	.	CASSPAAYEQYF	TGTGCCAGCAGTCCGGCGGCCTACGAGCAGTACTTC
TRBV4-3	.	TRBJ2-7	.	CASSFVGDLSSEQYF	TGCGCCAGCAGCTTCGTTGGCGACCTCTCTTCCGAGCAGTACTTC
TRBV11-2	.	TRBJ2-1	.	CASSSLSAKGNEQFF	TGTGCCAGCAGCAGCTTAAGTGCCAAGGGCAATGAGCAGTTCTTC
TRBV20-1	.	TRBJ2-4	TRBD2	CSARDLETSGGGRNIQYF	TGCAGTGCTAGAGATCTTGAGACTAGCGGGGGAGGAAGAAACATTCAGTACTTC
TRBV29-1	.	TRBJ2-1	.	CSVASNNEQFF	TGCAGCGTTGCCAGTAACAATGAGCAGTTCTTC
TRBV4-2	.	TRBJ1-5	TRBD1	CASTDRVGQPQHF	TGTGCCAGCACCGACAGGGTCGGACAGCCCCAGCATTTT